This TCR beta chain was sequenced in a study of cytomegalovirus exposure and HLA in healthy donors. Study-wide context: Researchers previously reported finding 117 million unique TCR beta sequences from roughly 180 million T cells. About 80 million unique TCR sequences came from HLA-typed donors in an early release. Study results and limitations: Presence/absence analyses rested on an assumption that sequencing depth was roughly uniform across donors.

Primers included in the PCR were 60 Vbeta and 13 Jbeta primers. The method was immunoSEQ multiplex PCR; TCRdb's version includes in-frame clones alone and lacks a portion of them. The sample contains about 190,000 clones, approximately 75% of which appear only once. Details on this clone: The antigen is undetermined.

From germline, CDR1 is MNHNS and CDR2 SASEGT. V shed 4 bases and J shed 6 bases, with 14 bases lying between them. This CDR3 region has 14 residues. The sample taken for sequencing was PBMCs. This receptor was obtained from a man under 40 in good health and CMV-seropositive. This chain uses TRBV6-1 with TRBJ2-3, with D maybe TRBD1 (8 bases). CDR3: CASSGTGRGDTQYF. The DNA for the CDR3 is TGTGCCAGCAGTGGGACAGGGAGGGGGGATACGCAGTATTTT.